The 21 T cell receptor beta chains in this list originate from one sample, sequenced in a study of T cell responses to AZD1222 COVID-19 vaccine. Using immunoSEQ multiplex PCR, the repertoire was profiled, and TCRdb retains in-frame clones only, with some absent. The sample yields roughly 98,000 clones, 88% seen once. Sample: peripheral blood, taken 28 days after the second AZD1222 dose. The receptors originated from an adult who received the AZD1222 COVID-19 vaccine.

J is TRBJ2-7 and V is TRBV29-1; possible D gene TRBD1, 7 bases. The CDR3 extends over 12 amino acids. Per germline, CDR1 SQVTM and CDR2 ANQGSEA. Trimming pared 2 bases from V and 3 bases from J, leaving 8 bases between. This chain's CDR3 is CSVEQGGYEQYF. In nucleotides, the CDR3 is TGCAGCGTTGAACAGGGGGGCTACGAGCAGTACTTC.

This clone was observed a single time. The chain carries TRBV24-1 and TRBJ2-7; D is undetermined. The length of the CDR3 is 8 residues. From germline, CDR1 is KGHDR and CDR2 SFDVKD. V was clipped by 10 bases and J by 12 bases, with 9 bases between them. CDR3 nucleotide sequence: TGTGCCACTGAGGATGCGTACTTC. It translates to CATEDAYF.

This clone came up once. The chain links TRBV9 to TRBJ2-7; possible D gene TRBD2, 5 bases. The length of the CDR3 is 14 residues. V lost 0 bases and J lost 2, with 9 bases in between. From germline, CDR1 is SGDLS and CDR2 YYNGEE. The chain's CDR3 is CASSVGLSPYEQYF. DNA for the CDR3: TGTGCCAGCAGCGTAGGACTATCCCCCTACGAGCAGTACTTC.

V usage is TRBV19 and J usage is TRBJ2-7; 7 nucleotides agree with TRBD1. CDR3 length: 14 amino acids. The trim removed 6 bases at V and 2 bases at J, leaving 7 bases unmatched. Germline CDR1 reads LNHDA; CDR2 reads SQIVND (reference sequence). The CDR3 here is CASRTGTAPYEQYF. The CDR3 nucleotides are TGTGCCAGTAGGACCGGGACAGCCCCCTACGAGCAGTACTTC.

V usage is TRBV30 and J usage is TRBJ2-3; 8 bases fit TRBD1. V lost 3 bases to trimming and J lost 3 bases; unmatched junction nucleotides: 11. The CDR3 sequence is 16 residues long. Germline assignment: CDR1 GTSNPN and CDR2 SVGIG (reference sequence). As DNA, the CDR3 is TGTGCCTGGAGCCGCGGACAGGGAGAATGGACAGATACGCAGTATTTT. Protein product: CAWSRGQGEWTDTQYF.

V gene TRBV2 combines with J gene TRBJ1-5; D gene ambiguous. The germline V and J ends were trimmed by 1 base and 6 bases, with 7 bases remaining between them. Germline assignment: CDR1 SNHLY and CDR2 FYNNEI. The CDR3 length is 13 residues. CDR3 sequence: CASSEGSGQPQHF. The CDR3 bases are TGTGCCAGCAGTGAAGGTAGTGGTCAGCCCCAGCATTTT.

This rearrangement joins TRBV27 to TRBJ1-2; 7 bases align to TRBD1. This CDR3 has 15 amino acids. J was trimmed by 4 bases and V by 4 bases; bases with no gene match: 9. Looked up from germline, CDR1 is MNHEY and CDR2 is SMNVEV (reference sequence). DNA for the CDR3: TGTGCCAGCAGTTCGGTGCGACAGGGACCCTATGGCTACACCTTC. It codes for CASSSVRQGPYGYTF.

The gene calls are TRBV20-1 and TRBJ2-3; D is perhaps TRBD2 (5 bases). There are 15 residues in the CDR3. CDR1 and CDR2 (germline): DFQATT, SNEGSKA (reference sequence). Trimming left V 3 bases short and J 0 bases short, with 13 bases between. The DNA for the CDR3 is TGCAGTGCTAGTAGCGAAAGCGACAGCACAGATACGCAGTATTTT. Translating gives CSASSESDSTDTQYF.

The chain uses TRBV9 and TRBJ2-7; 8 nucleotides align to TRBD1. Germline-derived CDR1 and CDR2 are SGDLS and YYNGEE. CDR3 length: 13 residues. V lost 6 bases to trimming and J lost 5 bases; unmatched junction nucleotides: 7. CDR3 coding DNA: TGTGCCAGCAACAGACAGGGGACCCACGAGCAGTACTTC. It is translated as CASNRQGTHEQYF.

V usage is TRBV5-4 and J usage is TRBJ2-1; 7 positions agree with TRBD2. The CDR3 consists of 15 residues. V trimming: 0 bases; J trimming: 10 bases; junction bases outside the gene matches: 10. Germline values: CDR1 SGHNT, CDR2 YYREEE (reference sequence). The CDR3 loop is CASSLGLAEAREQFF. The CDR3 region has the DNA TGTGCCAGCAGCTTGGGGCTAGCGGAAGCCCGGGAGCAGTTCTTC.

V and J are TRBV28 and TRBJ1-2; a weak D match, TRBD1 (6 bases). The CDR3 is 14 residues long. From germline, CDR1 is MDHEN and CDR2 SYDVKM. Between the trimmed V and J ends, which lost 5 bases and 2 bases, there was a span of 12 bases. CDR3 sequence (DNA): TGTGCCAGCAGTAGCGGAGGGGGAAACTATGGCTACACCTTC. This translates into CASSSGGGNYGYTF.

The V gene is TRBV6-5, the J gene TRBJ1-2, with TRBD1 identical over 8 bases. This CDR3 spans 14 amino acids. Looked up from germline, CDR1 is MNHEY and CDR2 is SVGAGI. The V and J ends lost 8 bases and 1 base, in that order; junction bases with no gene match: 6. The CDR3 nucleotides are TGTGCCAGCGTCGTCGGACAGGGTAACTATGGCTACACCTTC. Residues: CASVVGQGNYGYTF.

This chain joins TRBV30 and TRBJ1-5; D might be TRBD1 (5 bases). The CDR3 is 14 residues long. The germline gives CDR1 GTSNPN, CDR2 SVGIG (reference sequence). The germline V and J ends were trimmed by 0 bases and 6 bases, with 12 bases remaining between them. The CDR3 DNA reads as TGTGCCTGGAGTGTAACGGGGCAAGGTCAGCCCCAGCATTTT. It specifies CAWSVTGQGQPQHF.

V gene TRBV6-5 combines with J gene TRBJ2-2; D not resolved. The ends were cut back, 6 bases at V and 2 bases at J, with 7 bases in the middle. Germline-derived CDR1 and CDR2 are MNHEY and SVGAGI. This CDR3 contains 13 residues. CDR3 nucleotide sequence: TGTGCCAGCAGCAGGAGTAACACCGGGGAGCTGTTTTTT. This codes for CASSRSNTGELFF.

This chain connects TRBV24-1 to TRBJ2-1, with D maybe TRBD2 (6 bases). Germline CDR1 KGHDR, CDR2 SFDVKD. This CDR3 has 14 amino acids. With 4 bases removed from V and 8 bases from J, the gap between germline ends came to 14 bases. The DNA of the CDR3 is TGTGCCACCAGTGACCGGGGACTCCTTGATGAGCAGTTCTTC. Protein product: CATSDRGLLDEQFF.

J is TRBJ2-1 and V is TRBV5-1; 7 bases align to TRBD1. The junction had 5 bases not matched to a gene; V was cut back by 3 bases and J by 5 bases. The CDR3 is 14 residues long. Germline V gene sequence: CDR1 SGHRS, CDR2 YFSETQ. CDR3 loop: CASSSLGQDNEQFF. In nucleotides, the CDR3 is TGCGCCAGCAGCTCCCTTGGACAGGACAATGAGCAGTTCTTC.

The CDR3 spells CASGYRRTEAFF. In DNA, the CDR3 is TGTGCCAGCGGGTATCGGAGGACTGAAGCTTTCTTT. The chain has TRBV6-5 and TRBJ1-1; D is ambiguous. CDR1 is MNHEY and CDR2 is SVGAGI in the germline V gene. Trimming pared 8 bases from V and 5 bases from J, leaving 12 bases between. This CDR3 has 12 amino acids.

The V and J genes are TRBV4-1 and TRBJ1-6; TRBD1 matches 7 bases. Looked up from germline, CDR1 is MGHRA and CDR2 is YSYEKL. J gave up 7 bases and V 0 bases, and 6 bases lay outside the gene matches. This CDR3 comprises 16 residues. CDR3: CASSQDEGARNSPLHF. Here the CDR3 DNA reads TGCGCCAGCAGCCAAGATGAGGGGGCGCGAAATTCACCCCTCCACTTT.

The rearrangement links TRBV28 to TRBJ2-5; 8 positions match TRBD1. The CDR3 consists of 15 residues. The junction had 10 bases not matched to a gene; V was cut back by 5 bases and J by 5 bases. Germline assignment: CDR1 MDHEN and CDR2 SYDVKM. Here the CDR3 reads CASSGGQGLGETQYF. The CDR3 bases are TGTGCCAGCAGTGGCGGACAGGGCCTCGGCGAGACCCAGTACTTC.

The V gene is TRBV11-2, the J gene TRBJ2-3, with D possibly being TRBD2 (5 bases). The V and J ends lost 6 bases and 2 bases respectively, with 24 bases between them. The CDR3 sequence is 18 residues long. Germline CDR1 and CDR2: SGHAT and FQNNGV. In DNA form, the CDR3 reads TGTGCCAGCAGAAATTTTAAGGCTAGCAGAAAGAACACAGATACGCAGTATTTT. It is translated as CASRNFKASRKNTDTQYF. The full variable domain, with the rest looked up from reference TRBV11-2 and TRBJ2-3, is EAGVAQSPRYKIIEKRQSVAFWCNPISGHATLYWYQQILGQGPKLLIQFQNNGVVDDSQLPKDRFSAERLKGVDSTLKIQPAKLEDSAVYLCASRNFKASRKNTDTQYFGPGTRLTVL.

This clone was observed a single time. V is TRBV11-3 and J is TRBJ1-3; D unclear. Germline CDR1 is SGHNT and CDR2 is YENEEA. The CDR3 totals 13 residues. V shed 6 bases and J shed 0 bases, with 6 bases lying between them. The DNA for the CDR3 is TGTGCCAGCAGTAGGAGCTCTGGAAACACCATATATTTT. It encodes CASSRSSGNTIYF. The entire variable domain, with the rest obtained from reference TRBV11-3 and TRBJ1-3, is as follows: EAGVVQSPRYKIIEKKQPVAFWCNPISGHNTLYWYLQNLGQGPELLIRYENEEAVDDSQLPKDRFSAERLKGVDSTLKIQPAELGDSAVYLCASSRSSGNTIYFGEGSWLTVV.